This T cell receptor beta chain is from a study of human T cells and chemical hapten exposure. Study-wide context: Sensitization involved placing 2% DPC onto a roughly 2 cm by roughly 2 cm region of upper inner arm skin. While the approximately 25-week study was under way, patients received diphenylcyclopropenone on the scalp every week. Patch tests put 0.01% DPC on the upper back, and the results were checked at 6 days.

TCRdb called the RACE reads again in MiXCR, with one record for every CDR3 protein. This sample yields tens of thousands of distinct CDR3 sequences, of which around an eighth are seen a single time; under 7% belongs to the top ten. This clonotype was counted many times. As to time point: pre-sensitization, week 0. Treatment in this sample: therapeutic diphenylcyclopropenone sensitization with weekly scalp DPC. Total RNA extraction was carried out from unfractionated whole blood. This TCR derives from a woman aged 30 to 39 with alopecia areata. Some clones in this sample may be carry-over from other donors' samples. The sample consisted of whole blood, taken in connection with sensitization to the hapten diphenylcyclopropenone (DPC).

The CDR3 loop reads CASRARRGTEAFF. The CDR3 DNA sequence: TGTGCCAGCAGGGCCCGCCGCGGCACTGAAGCTTTCTTT. The chain is built from TRBV7-3 and TRBJ1-1; no clear D. The CDR3 is 13 residues long. CDR1 SGHTA and CDR2 FQGTGA come from the germline V gene. The V end was cut by 6 bases, the J end by 4 bases, with 12 bases between. Full variable domain (missing parts from reference TRBV7-3 and TRBJ1-1): GAGVSQTPSNKVTEKGKYVELRCDPISGHTALYWYRQSLGQGPEFLIYFQGTGAADDSGLPNDRFFAVRPEGSVSTLKIQRTERGDSAVYLCASRARRGTEAFFGQGTRLTVV.